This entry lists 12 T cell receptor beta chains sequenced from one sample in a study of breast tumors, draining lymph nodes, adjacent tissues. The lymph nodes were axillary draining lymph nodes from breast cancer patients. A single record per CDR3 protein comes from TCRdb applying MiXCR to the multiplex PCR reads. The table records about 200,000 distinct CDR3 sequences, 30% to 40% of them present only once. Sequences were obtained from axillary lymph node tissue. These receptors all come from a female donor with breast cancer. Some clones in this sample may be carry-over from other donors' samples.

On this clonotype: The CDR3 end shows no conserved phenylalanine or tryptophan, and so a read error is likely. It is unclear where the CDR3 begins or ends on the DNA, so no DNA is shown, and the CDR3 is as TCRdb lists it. This chain's CDR3 is CATSDLLPL. The chain employs TRBV24-1 and TRBJ2-3; TRBD1 reflects the table's D call only, with no check against the DNA. Germline V gene lookup returns CDR1 KGHDR and CDR2 SFDVKD. Inclusive of both ends, the CDR3 amounts to 9 amino acids.

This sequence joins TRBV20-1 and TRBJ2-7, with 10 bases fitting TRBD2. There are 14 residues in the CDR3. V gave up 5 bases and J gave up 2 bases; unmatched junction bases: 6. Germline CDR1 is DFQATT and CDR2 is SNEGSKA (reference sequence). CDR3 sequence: CSAGTSGETYEQYF. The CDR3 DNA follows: TGCAGTGCTGGCACTAGCGGGGAAACCTACGAGCAGTACTTC.

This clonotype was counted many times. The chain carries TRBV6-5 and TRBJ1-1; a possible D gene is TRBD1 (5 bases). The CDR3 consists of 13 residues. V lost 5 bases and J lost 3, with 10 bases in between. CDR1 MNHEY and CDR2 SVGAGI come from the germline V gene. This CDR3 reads CASSRGTDTEAFF. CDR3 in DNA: TGTGCCAGCAGTCGCGGGACGGACACTGAAGCTTTCTTT.

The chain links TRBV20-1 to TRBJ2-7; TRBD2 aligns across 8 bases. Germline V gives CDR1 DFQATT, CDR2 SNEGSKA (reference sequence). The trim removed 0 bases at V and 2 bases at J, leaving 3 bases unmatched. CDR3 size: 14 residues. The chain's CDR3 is CSARDLGRAYEQYF. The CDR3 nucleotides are TGCAGTGCTAGAGATCTCGGGAGGGCCTACGAGCAGTACTTC.

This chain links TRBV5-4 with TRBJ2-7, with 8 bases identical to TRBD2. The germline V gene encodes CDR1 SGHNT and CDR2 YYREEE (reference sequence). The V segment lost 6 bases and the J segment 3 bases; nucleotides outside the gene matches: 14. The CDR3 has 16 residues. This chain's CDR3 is CASNPTSGLNLYEQYF. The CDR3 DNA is TGTGCCAGCAACCCCACTAGCGGCCTAAACCTCTACGAGCAGTACTTC.

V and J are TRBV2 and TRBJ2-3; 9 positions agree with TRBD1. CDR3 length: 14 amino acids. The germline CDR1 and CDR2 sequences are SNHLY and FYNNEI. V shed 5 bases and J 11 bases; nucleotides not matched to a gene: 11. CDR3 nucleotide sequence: TGTGCCAGCAGTTCGGGACAGGGCTACAATGAGCAGTATTTT. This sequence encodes CASSSGQGYNEQYF.

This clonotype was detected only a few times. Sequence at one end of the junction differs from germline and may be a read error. The CDR3 DNA sequence: TGCAGTGCCACGAAGGGCGGGGGGTTACAAGGGACCCAGTATTTC. Translating it yields CSATKGGGLQGTQYF. The chain joins TRBV20-1 to TRBJ2-5; 8 bases map to TRBD2. Looked up from germline, CDR1 is DFQATT and CDR2 is SNEGSKA (reference sequence). This CDR3 has 15 amino acids.

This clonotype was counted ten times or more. The CDR3 nucleotides read TGTGCCAGCAGCCAGGGTTGGGAGAACACCGGGGAGCTGTTTTTT. The encoded protein is CASSQGWENTGELFF. V is TRBV11-3 and J is TRBJ2-2, with D perhaps matching TRBD1 (5 bases). Per the germline V gene, CDR1 is SGHNT and CDR2 is YENEEA. The CDR3 totals 15 residues. V was trimmed by 5 bases and J by 1 base, leaving 11 bases between them.

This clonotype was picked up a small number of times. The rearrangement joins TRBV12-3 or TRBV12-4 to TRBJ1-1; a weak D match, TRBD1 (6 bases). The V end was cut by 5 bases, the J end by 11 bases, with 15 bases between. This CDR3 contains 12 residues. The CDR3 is CASSKGRQGAFF. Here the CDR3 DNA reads TGTGCCAGCAGTAAAGGTCGGCAGGGGGCTTTCTTT.

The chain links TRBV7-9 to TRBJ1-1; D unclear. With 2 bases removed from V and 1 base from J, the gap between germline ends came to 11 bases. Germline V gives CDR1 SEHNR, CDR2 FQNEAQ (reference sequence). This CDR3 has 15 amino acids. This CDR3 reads CASSLRQTQNTEAFF. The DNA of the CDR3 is TGTGCCAGCAGCTTACGCCAAACACAGAACACTGAAGCTTTCTTT. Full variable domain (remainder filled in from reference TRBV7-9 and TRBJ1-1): DTGVSQNPRHKITKRGQNVTFRCDPISEHNRLYWYRQTLGQGPEFLTYFQNEAQLEKSRLLSDRFSAERPKGSFSTLEIQRTEQGDSAMYLCASSLRQTQNTEAFFGQGTRLTVV.

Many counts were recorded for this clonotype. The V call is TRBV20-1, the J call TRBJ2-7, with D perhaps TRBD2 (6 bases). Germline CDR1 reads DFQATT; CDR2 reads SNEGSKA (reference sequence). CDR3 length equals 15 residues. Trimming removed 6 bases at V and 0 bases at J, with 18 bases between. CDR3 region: CSASDPGGDSYEQYF. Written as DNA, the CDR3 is TGCAGTGCCTCCGACCCCGGGGGTGACTCCTACGAGCAGTACTTC.

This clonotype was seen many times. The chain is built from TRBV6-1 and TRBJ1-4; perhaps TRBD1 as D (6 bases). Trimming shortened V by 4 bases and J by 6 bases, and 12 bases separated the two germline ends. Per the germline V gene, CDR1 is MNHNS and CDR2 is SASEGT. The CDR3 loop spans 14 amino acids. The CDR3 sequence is CASSVQGMDEKLFF. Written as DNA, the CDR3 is TGTGCCAGCAGTGTACAGGGAATGGATGAAAAACTGTTTTTT.